The clone carrying this T cell receptor beta chain was found a few times. Trimming cost V 1 base and J 3 bases, with 19 bases left between them. Germline lookup yields CDR1 MGHRA and CDR2 YSYEKL. The length of the CDR3 is 17 residues. Per the original methods: The number of TCRs in each sample had a median of about 96,000 and spanned about 23,224 to 690,600. TCRdb redid the calling of the RACE reads with MiXCR, one entry per CDR3 protein. TCRdb's processing, not the authors', yielded these V and J calls. The data contain tens of thousands of distinct CDR3 sequences, about 10% of them singletons. This sample's time point: patch test 2, 6 weeks after DPC sensitization. The treatment was: therapeutic diphenylcyclopropenone sensitization with weekly scalp DPC. This sample stems from a study of human T cells and chemical hapten exposure. Across the study: Women made up most patients, who had alopecia areata, totalis or universalis. Mainly, slight library volume differences in the pool made TCR yields vary.

The receptor was isolated from a woman between 50 and 59 years old with alopecia areata. Some clones in this sample may be carry-over from other donors' samples. The rearrangement uses TRBV4-1 and TRBJ2-7; D tentatively fits TRBD1 or TRBD2 (5 bases each). The sample in question was whole blood, obtained in connection with sensitization to the hapten diphenylcyclopropenone (DPC). CDR3 sequence reads: CASSQGRERGRNYEQYF. The DNA of the CDR3 is TGCGCCAGCAGCCAAGGAAGGGAAAGGGGACGTAACTACGAGCAGTACTTC.